The 31 T cell receptor beta chains below come from one sample, sequenced in a study of T cells after yellow fever vaccination. TCRdb used MiXCR to reprocess the 5' RACE reads, holding one entry per CDR3 protein. The table lists a few hundred thousand distinct CDR3 sequences, approximately 21% of them singletons. Specimen: PBMCs, collected 15 days after the yellow fever booster vaccination. These receptors originate from a young man who received the YFV17D yellow fever vaccine.

This clonotype occurred a few times. The rearrangement joins TRBV7-9 to TRBJ2-2, with D unresolved. Deletions cut 9 bases from V and 4 bases from J, with 12 bases between. The CDR3 runs 13 residues. CDR1 is SEHNR, CDR2 FQNEAQ, per germline (reference sequence). CDR3 sequence: CARRTGGTGELFF. The CDR3 coding sequence is TGTGCCAGGAGGACGGGCGGCACCGGGGAGCTGTTTTTT.

The V gene is TRBV10-3, the J gene TRBJ2-5; no clear D. Trimming shortened V by 4 bases and J by 0 bases, and 6 bases separated the two germline ends. This CDR3 is built from 13 residues. Germline V gene data show CDR1 as ENHRY and CDR2 as SYGVKD. In nucleotides, the CDR3 is TGTGCCATCAGTGTGGAGTACCAAGAGACCCAGTACTTC. Amino acids: CAISVEYQETQYF.

In its sample, this clonotype was seen a few times. This chain links TRBV5-1 with TRBJ2-7, with unresolved D. The V gene's germline CDR1 is SGHRS and CDR2 YFSETQ. Trimming removed 0 bases at V and 3 bases at J, with 10 bases between. This CDR3 has 14 residues. CDR3 in DNA: TGCGCCAGCAGCTTGGCCTTGAACCACTACGAGCAGTACTTC. Amino acid sequence: CASSLALNHYEQYF.

The V gene is TRBV27, the J gene TRBJ2-1, with D unclear. CDR1 MNHEY and CDR2 SMNVEV come from the germline V gene (reference sequence). The V gene lost 1 base and the J gene lost 0 bases, with 13 bases spanning the gap. CDR3 size: 17 residues. CDR3 region: CASSLFWQTSSYNEQFF. The CDR3 DNA is TGTGCCAGCAGTTTATTTTGGCAGACGAGCTCCTACAATGAGCAGTTCTTC.

This chain joins TRBV6-2 or TRBV6-3 and TRBJ2-7; D tentatively reads TRBD1 or TRBD2 (5 bases each). Trimming left V 6 bases short and J 9 bases short, with 12 bases between. From germline, CDR1 is MNHEY and CDR2 SVGEGT. This CDR3 comprises 11 residues. The CDR3 protein is CASRLRDGQYF. CDR3 sequence (DNA): TGTGCCAGCAGGCTCCGGGACGGGCAGTACTTC.

This chain links TRBV20-1 with TRBJ2-1; D may be TRBD1 or TRBD2 (6 bases each). The V end lost 8 bases, the J end lost 5 bases, and 16 bases lay between the germline ends. This CDR3 has 13 amino acids. Per germline, CDR1 DFQATT and CDR2 SNEGSKA (reference sequence). The CDR3 is CSIFRGQNNEQFF. The CDR3 DNA sequence: TGCAGTATCTTCCGGGGGCAGAACAATGAGCAGTTCTTC.

CDR3 nucleotides: TGTGCCAGCAGCCCTACTAGCGGGAGTAGAAAGACCCAGTACTTC. It specifies CASSPTSGSRKTQYF. This rearrangement joins TRBV12-3 or TRBV12-4 to TRBJ2-5; 11 nucleotides align to TRBD2. J lost 6 bases, V lost 6 bases, and 9 bases had no gene match. This CDR3 is 15 amino acids long.

This clonotype was picked up one time. The rearrangement uses TRBV18 and TRBJ2-7; D may be TRBD1 or TRBD2 (5 bases each). The CDR3 has 15 amino acids. V lost 3 bases to trimming and J lost 0 bases, with 12 bases between them. CDR1 is KGHSH and CDR2 is LQKENI in the germline V gene. The CDR3 DNA follows: TGTGCCAGCTCACCTGGGACCGAAAGCTCCTACGAGCAGTACTTC. This codes for CASSPGTESSYEQYF.

This clonotype was seen a few times. CDR3 amino acids: CASSLEGGRAQFF. In nucleotides, the CDR3 is TGTGCCAGCAGTTTAGAAGGCGGGAGGGCGCAGTTCTTC. J is TRBJ2-1 and V is TRBV12-3 or TRBV12-4; TRBD2 agrees at 9 bases. The V segment lost 1 base and the J segment 12 bases; nucleotides outside the gene matches: 4. The CDR3 consists of 13 residues.

This clonotype was seen only a few times. The chain is built from TRBV29-1 and TRBJ2-5; D not certain. CDR1 is SQVTM and CDR2 is ANQGSEA in the germline V gene. The CDR3 loop spans 13 amino acids. V dropped 3 bases and J dropped 5 bases, with 13 bases sitting between them. The CDR3 region has the DNA TGCAGCGTTGAGGAAGGGTTGGCGGAGACCCAGTACTTC. Translated: CSVEEGLAETQYF.

The J gene is TRBJ2-1, the V gene TRBV21-1. TRBV21-1 is a documented pseudogene. The CDR3 contains 13 residues. The CDR3 spells CASSKAWPNEQFF. The CDR3 bases are TGTGCCAGCAGCAAAGCGTGGCCCAATGAGCAGTTCTTC.

The chain recombines TRBV7-8 with TRBJ2-7, with 13 bases fitting TRBD2. CDR1 and CDR2 (germline): SGHVS, FQNEAQ. Unmatched junction bases numbered 10, after V lost 6 bases and J lost 2 bases. The CDR3 loop spans 17 amino acids. CDR3 in amino acids: CASRSLGLAGVTYEQYF. The CDR3 DNA reads as TGTGCCAGCAGGAGCTTAGGACTAGCGGGAGTCACCTACGAGCAGTACTTC.

This clonotype showed up just a few times. The chain uses TRBV20-1 and TRBJ2-3, with 11 nucleotides matching TRBD2. V gave up 1 base and J gave up 6 bases; unmatched junction bases: 9. Germline values: CDR1 DFQATT, CDR2 SNEGSKA (reference sequence). CDR3 length equals 16 residues. The CDR3 here is CSARGGTSGFWDTQYF. DNA for the CDR3: TGCAGTGCTAGAGGCGGGACTAGCGGTTTTTGGGATACGCAGTATTTT.

V usage is TRBV7-9 and J usage is TRBJ2-3; D may be TRBD2 (5 bases). Germline V CDR1 and CDR2: SEHNR, FQNEAQ (reference sequence). V lost 6 bases and J lost 0, with 10 bases in between. CDR3 length: 14 amino acids. As DNA, the CDR3 is TGTGCCAGCAGTCACCGGGGAAGCACAGATACGCAGTATTTT. Translating it yields CASSHRGSTDTQYF.

J is TRBJ2-3 and V is TRBV18; no firm D call. Trimming took 1 base from V and 2 from J, leaving 7 bases between them. The CDR3 is made up of 14 amino acids. The germline V gene encodes CDR1 KGHSH and CDR2 LQKENI. The CDR3 DNA reads TGTGCCAGCTCACCACTTTTAAACACAGATACGCAGTATTTT. Its protein product is CASSPLLNTDTQYF.

This clonotype came up a few times. The V call is TRBV20-1, the J call TRBJ2-7, with unresolved D. CDR3 size: 12 residues. V was clipped by 7 bases and J by 0 bases, with 10 bases between them. Looked up from germline, CDR1 is DFQATT and CDR2 is SNEGSKA (reference sequence). The CDR3 bases are TGCAGTGTCCGCCAGAGCTCCTACGAGCAGTACTTC. Translation: CSVRQSSYEQYF.

This CDR3 reads CASSSADRGLSGNTIYF. The CDR3 DNA reads TGTGCCAGCAGCTCGGCTGACAGGGGCCTCTCTGGAAACACCATATATTTT. The V call is TRBV5-4, the J call TRBJ1-3, with 8 bases that match TRBD1. Trimming took 3 bases from V and 0 from J; bases not matched to a gene: 8. The CDR3 loop spans 17 amino acids. Germline CDR1 SGHNT, CDR2 YYREEE (reference sequence).

The chain is built from TRBV7-3 and TRBJ1-1; the D gene is possibly TRBD1 (5 bases). The CDR3 contains 14 residues. CDR1 is SGHTA, CDR2 FQGTGA, per germline. V lost 5 bases, J lost 4 bases, and 14 bases lay in between. The CDR3 spells CASSAKGRSTEAFF. In DNA, the CDR3 is TGTGCCAGCAGCGCCAAGGGACGCAGCACTGAAGCTTTCTTT.

This clonotype was detected only once. At one end the junction does not follow the germline gene, possibly because of a read error. V and J are TRBV10-3 and TRBJ2-5, with D possibly TRBD2 on 6 matching bases. CDR3 length equals 11 residues. The germline V gene encodes CDR1 ENHRY and CDR2 SYGVKD. CDR3 sequence (DNA): TGTGCCTCCCAGGGACTCGAGACCCTGTACTTC. It is translated as CASQGLETLYF.

The V gene is TRBV6-2 or TRBV6-3, the J gene TRBJ2-7; D is unclear. V was pared by 7 bases and J by 2 bases, with 15 bases between. The CDR3 is 14 residues long. Germline V gene data show CDR1 as MNHEY and CDR2 as SVGEGT. CDR3 protein: CASKEGAIPYEQYF. The CDR3 nucleotides are TGTGCCAGCAAAGAAGGCGCTATACCCTACGAGCAGTACTTC.

The gene calls are TRBV29-1 and TRBJ2-3, with D maybe TRBD2 (5 bases). CDR1 and CDR2 (germline): SQVTM, ANQGSEA. Trimming left V 7 bases short and J 3 bases short, with 17 bases between. The CDR3 has 14 residues. This CDR3 reads CSAQLDLGTDTQYF. In DNA, the CDR3 is TGCAGCGCCCAACTAGATTTGGGGACAGATACGCAGTATTTT.

Worth noting for this clonotype: The junction departs from germline at one end; a sequencing error may be responsible. The chain links TRBV5-1 to TRBJ2-5; 7 bases are a match to TRBD2. This CDR3 region has 14 residues. Per germline, CDR1 SGHRS and CDR2 YFSETQ. CDR3 nucleotides: TGCGCCAGCAGCTTGGATGGGGGAGGGGAGACCCGGTACTTC. Protein sequence: CASSLDGGGETRYF.

The chain uses TRBV5-1 and TRBJ2-2; TRBD2 matches at 15 bases. This CDR3 has 19 residues. CDR1 and CDR2 from the germline V gene are SGHRS and YFSETQ. V was clipped by 4 bases and J by 3 bases; unmatched bases: 10. CDR3 in amino acids: CASSHTGTSGRRYTGELFF. Written as DNA, the CDR3 is TGCGCCAGCAGCCATACCGGGACTAGCGGGAGGAGATACACCGGGGAGCTGTTTTTT.

This clonotype was recorded a few times. The rearrangement joins TRBV7-6 to TRBJ2-1; the D gene is possibly TRBD2 (6 bases). Germline V lookup: CDR1 SGHVS, CDR2 FNYEAQ. This CDR3 is 14 amino acids long. Trimming pared 5 bases from V and 9 bases from J, leaving 17 bases between. This chain's CDR3 is CASSLNPTSTEQFF. The CDR3 DNA is TGTGCCAGCAGCCTCAACCCGACTAGTACTGAGCAGTTCTTC.

This clonotype turned up a few times. V and J are TRBV7-2 and TRBJ2-7; TRBD1 aligns across 8 bases. The CDR3 consists of 16 residues. Germline assignment: CDR1 SGHTA and CDR2 FQGNSA. Trimming took 3 bases from V and 7 from J; bases not matched to a gene: 14. Here the CDR3 reads CASSFPAGGPLVEQYF. The DNA for the CDR3 is TGTGCCAGCAGCTTCCCCGCAGGGGGCCCATTGGTTGAGCAGTACTTC.

This clonotype has only one observation. This sequence joins TRBV20-1 and TRBJ2-7; a possible D gene is TRBD1 (6 bases). The V and J ends lost 5 bases and 5 bases respectively, with 19 bases between them. CDR1 and CDR2 (germline): DFQATT, SNEGSKA (reference sequence). The CDR3 is 14 residues long. Written as DNA, the CDR3 is TGCAGTGCTGCGAATTCAGGGGAAGTCCACGAGCAGTACTTC. Amino acids: CSAANSGEVHEQYF.

This clonotype was recorded a few times. This chain joins TRBV5-1 and TRBJ2-1; 9 nucleotides agree with TRBD2. This CDR3 is 15 amino acids long. CDR1 and CDR2 (germline): SGHRS, YFSETQ. V lost 0 bases, J lost 11 bases, and 9 bases stayed unmatched. The CDR3 loop is CASSLGMNSGSKQFF. The CDR3 bases are TGCGCCAGCAGCTTGGGAATGAATAGCGGGAGTAAGCAGTTCTTC.

The chain recombines TRBV5-5 with TRBJ1-4; a possible D gene is TRBD1 (5 bases). The germline V and J ends were trimmed by 0 bases and 6 bases, with 15 bases remaining between them. This CDR3 is 16 amino acids long. Looked up from germline, CDR1 is SGHKS and CDR2 is YYEKEE (reference sequence). This CDR3 is CASSLAGDSGDEKLFF. In nucleotides, the CDR3 is TGTGCCAGCAGCTTGGCCGGTGACAGTGGGGATGAAAAACTGTTTTTT.

V gene TRBV20-1 combines with J gene TRBJ2-1; 7 bases are a match to TRBD2. Germline V lookup: CDR1 DFQATT, CDR2 SNEGSKA (reference sequence). The CDR3 runs to 15 residues. V dropped 3 bases and J dropped 4; count of bases not matched to a gene: 9. CDR3 sequence: CSASPGLVTYNEQFF. The CDR3, as DNA: TGCAGTGCTAGCCCCGGACTAGTTACTTACAATGAGCAGTTCTTC.

V usage is TRBV7-2 and J usage is TRBJ2-5, with 12 nucleotides matching TRBD2. V lost 5 bases to trimming and J lost 4 bases; unmatched junction nucleotides: 8. This CDR3 is built from 16 residues. The germline gives CDR1 SGHTA, CDR2 FQGNSA. As DNA, the CDR3 is TGTGCCAGCAGCGCCAAACTAGCGGGAGGTCGAGAGACCCAGTACTTC. It is translated as CASSAKLAGGRETQYF.

Of note for this clonotype: Mismatch with germline at one junction end may stem from a read error. The chain joins TRBV20-1 to TRBJ1-4; D ambiguous. The CDR3 is 16 amino acids. CDR1 and CDR2 from the germline V gene are DFQATT and SNEGSKA (reference sequence). Here the CDR3 DNA reads TGCTGTGCTAGAGATCCAGGAAGGAGTAAAAATGAAAAACTGTTTTTT. This codes for CCARDPGRSKNEKLFF.